This TCR beta chain is from a study of CD8+ T cells in alopecia areata. Turning to the study itself: Treatment of the treated patients consisted of oral tofacitinib, 5 to 10 mg twice daily.

Alopecia areata patients had lesional scalp punch biopsies and peripheral blood taken from them. CDR3 size: 15 residues. Unmatched junction bases numbered 9, after V lost 4 bases and J lost 3 bases. The V gene's germline CDR1 is SGHDT and CDR2 YYEEEE. Extracted from the samples, RNA was reverse transcribed into cDNA to serve as the sequencing template. Sequencing was performed with immunoSEQ multiplex PCR; in TCRdb, only in-frame clones are kept and a portion is missing. Of 110,000 to 150,000 clones listed, roughly half are singletons. Study results and caveats: Relative to normal scalp, lesional scalp, especially alopecia totalis/universalis, showed higher clonality. Among patients, TCR sharing was less clear than in mice, a difference possibly due in part to HLA diversity in the patient population.

In the case of this clone: Its antigen is not identified.

This rearrangement joins TRBV5-6 to TRBJ2-7; 8 positions agree with TRBD2. Sequencing used CD4+ T cells sorted from blood, obtained at week 0. This TCR came from a human donor with alopecia areata. The CDR3 here is CASSPGTSSIYEQYF. CDR3 bases: TGTGCCAGCAGCCCTGGGACTAGTTCGATCTACGAGCAGTACTTC.